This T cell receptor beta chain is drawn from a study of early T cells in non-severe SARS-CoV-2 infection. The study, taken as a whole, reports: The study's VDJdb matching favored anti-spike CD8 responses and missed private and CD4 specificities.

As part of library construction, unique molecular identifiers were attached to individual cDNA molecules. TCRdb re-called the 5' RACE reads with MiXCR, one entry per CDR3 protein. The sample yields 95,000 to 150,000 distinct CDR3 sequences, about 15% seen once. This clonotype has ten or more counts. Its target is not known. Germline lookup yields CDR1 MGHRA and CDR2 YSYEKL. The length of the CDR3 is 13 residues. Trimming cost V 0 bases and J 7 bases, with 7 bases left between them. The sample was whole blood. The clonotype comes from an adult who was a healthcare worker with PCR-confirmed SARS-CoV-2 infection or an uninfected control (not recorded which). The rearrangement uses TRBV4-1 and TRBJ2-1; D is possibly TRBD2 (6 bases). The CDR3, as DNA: TGCGCCAGCAGCCAAGATCGGGAGAATGAGCAGTTCTTC. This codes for CASSQDRENEQFF.